One and the same sample provided the 8 T cell receptor beta chains below, sequenced in a study of shared clonotypes between healthy human individuals. This table comes from immunoSEQ multiplex PCR, and its TCRdb copy is limited to in-frame clones, with some not included. The table shows some 1 million clones, with under 80% occurring only once. Sequencing was carried out using memory CD4+ T cells sorted from blood. Subset meaning: CD45RA-negative fraction. The receptors stem from a man younger than 35 in good health.

V is TRBV19 and J is TRBJ2-3; no definite D call. This CDR3 region has 13 residues. Germline CDR1 reads LNHDA; CDR2 reads SQIVND (reference sequence). Trimming took off 5 bases at V and 4 bases at J, with 10 bases between the two ends. CDR3 sequence: CASSLAGADTQYF. DNA of the CDR3: TGTGCCAGTAGTTTGGCCGGAGCAGATACGCAGTATTTT.

This chain joins TRBV6-5 and TRBJ2-5; 7 nucleotides align to TRBD1. The CDR3 runs to 15 residues. V shed 6 bases and J 2 bases; nucleotides not matched to a gene: 9. Germline CDR1 MNHEY, CDR2 SVGAGI. The CDR3 is CASSRGGTAQETQYF. CDR3 DNA: TGTGCCAGCAGCCGTGGTGGGACAGCACAAGAGACCCAGTACTTC.

V is TRBV5-4 and J is TRBJ1-1; maybe TRBD1 (5 bases). V gave up 5 bases and J gave up 5 bases, with 25 bases separating them. CDR1 is SGHNT and CDR2 is YYREEE in the germline V gene (reference sequence). This CDR3 has 17 amino acids. CDR3 bases: TGTGCCAGCAGTTCGAATAATGTTTTAGGGGTCGGAACTGAAGCTTTCTTT. It codes for CASSSNNVLGVGTEAFF.

The V gene is TRBV29-1, the J gene TRBJ2-3, with 7 bases fitting TRBD2. CDR1 and CDR2 (germline): SQVTM, ANQGSEA. The V gene end was trimmed by 6 bases and the J gene end by 6 bases; junction bases not matched to a gene: 12. The CDR3 spans 14 residues. The CDR3, as DNA: TGCAGCGTGGTTAATGCGGGGGTTAGGGATACGCAGTATTTT. Translated, it gives CSVVNAGVRDTQYF.

This sequence joins TRBV10-2 and TRBJ1-5; 9 bases align to TRBD1. The CDR3 extends over 16 amino acids. Looked up from germline, CDR1 is WSHSY and CDR2 is SAAADI. Trimming took 5 bases from V and 3 from J; bases not matched to a gene: 8. CDR3 sequence (DNA): TGCGCCAGCAGTTCCGGGACAGGGAATCTCAATCAGCCCCAGCATTTT. This gives the protein CASSSGTGNLNQPQHF.

The CDR3 region is CASSQGQSYEQYF. The CDR3 coding sequence is TGTGCCAGCTCACAGGGACAGTCCTACGAGCAGTACTTC. The rearrangement links TRBV18 to TRBJ2-7, with 7 bases aligning to TRBD1. CDR3 length: 13 amino acids. Losses at the gene ends were 4 bases for V and 1 base for J; bases not matched to a gene: 1. Per the germline V gene, CDR1 is KGHSH and CDR2 is LQKENI.

This sequence joins TRBV5-1 and TRBJ2-6; D may be TRBD1 or TRBD2 (5 bases each). The CDR3 extends over 17 amino acids. V gave up 4 bases and J gave up 0 bases, with 14 bases separating them. Germline CDR1 and CDR2: SGHRS and YFSETQ. The CDR3, as DNA: TGCGCCAGCAGCGTAGGGGAGACAAGCTCTGGGGCCAACGTCCTGACTTTC. Amino acids: CASSVGETSSGANVLTF.

The chain is built from TRBV30 and TRBJ2-1; no definite D call. V was pared by 2 bases and J by 4 bases, with 3 bases between. Germline-derived CDR1 and CDR2 are GTSNPN and SVGIG (reference sequence). The CDR3 is 11 amino acids. The CDR3 is CAWSLYNEQFF. The CDR3 DNA follows: TGTGCCTGGAGTCTGTACAATGAGCAGTTCTTC.